This T cell receptor (beta chain) was recorded in a study of tumor-infiltrating lymphocytes in primary liver carcinoma. Study in general: The study reported T1-T3 N0M0 tumors spanning 4.2 to 10 cm. Sequenced samples came back with roughly 3.5 to 7.13 million productive TCRbeta reads, and the counts looked alike across tissue types.

CDR1 is MNHNS and CDR2 is SASEGT in the germline V gene. The CDR3 runs to 15 residues. Reverse transcription of 500 to 650 ng total RNA with a constant-region primer produced TCR beta cDNA. Slightly modified ARM-PCR with three nested multiplex PCR rounds yielded TCR beta libraries. TRBV1-TRBV30 forward primers and a C-beta reverse primer were used in the first two PCR rounds, which each ran for approximately 10 cycles. TCRdb fed the multiplex PCR reads into MiXCR, producing one record per CDR3 protein. There are 35,000 to 45,000 distinct CDR3 sequences in the sample; more than 70% occur only once, and 38% lies in the top ten. This clonotype was picked up a small number of times. Compared with germline, one end of the junction differs, possibly owing to a read error. The tissue used was unsorted bulk material of about 19-30 mg. RNA and DNA were co-extracted from it with the AllPrep DNA/RNA mini kit.

The sequenced sample consisted of tumor-adjacent normal liver tissue. This clonotype was obtained from a woman in her thirties with primary liver carcinoma and hepatitis B virus infection. The rearrangement uses TRBV6-1 and TRBJ2-2, with 12 bases lining up with TRBD2. The CDR3 loop reads CASNELAGGTGELFF. The CDR3 DNA reads as TGTGCTAGCAATGAACTAGCGGGAGGCACCGGGGAGCTGTTTTTT.